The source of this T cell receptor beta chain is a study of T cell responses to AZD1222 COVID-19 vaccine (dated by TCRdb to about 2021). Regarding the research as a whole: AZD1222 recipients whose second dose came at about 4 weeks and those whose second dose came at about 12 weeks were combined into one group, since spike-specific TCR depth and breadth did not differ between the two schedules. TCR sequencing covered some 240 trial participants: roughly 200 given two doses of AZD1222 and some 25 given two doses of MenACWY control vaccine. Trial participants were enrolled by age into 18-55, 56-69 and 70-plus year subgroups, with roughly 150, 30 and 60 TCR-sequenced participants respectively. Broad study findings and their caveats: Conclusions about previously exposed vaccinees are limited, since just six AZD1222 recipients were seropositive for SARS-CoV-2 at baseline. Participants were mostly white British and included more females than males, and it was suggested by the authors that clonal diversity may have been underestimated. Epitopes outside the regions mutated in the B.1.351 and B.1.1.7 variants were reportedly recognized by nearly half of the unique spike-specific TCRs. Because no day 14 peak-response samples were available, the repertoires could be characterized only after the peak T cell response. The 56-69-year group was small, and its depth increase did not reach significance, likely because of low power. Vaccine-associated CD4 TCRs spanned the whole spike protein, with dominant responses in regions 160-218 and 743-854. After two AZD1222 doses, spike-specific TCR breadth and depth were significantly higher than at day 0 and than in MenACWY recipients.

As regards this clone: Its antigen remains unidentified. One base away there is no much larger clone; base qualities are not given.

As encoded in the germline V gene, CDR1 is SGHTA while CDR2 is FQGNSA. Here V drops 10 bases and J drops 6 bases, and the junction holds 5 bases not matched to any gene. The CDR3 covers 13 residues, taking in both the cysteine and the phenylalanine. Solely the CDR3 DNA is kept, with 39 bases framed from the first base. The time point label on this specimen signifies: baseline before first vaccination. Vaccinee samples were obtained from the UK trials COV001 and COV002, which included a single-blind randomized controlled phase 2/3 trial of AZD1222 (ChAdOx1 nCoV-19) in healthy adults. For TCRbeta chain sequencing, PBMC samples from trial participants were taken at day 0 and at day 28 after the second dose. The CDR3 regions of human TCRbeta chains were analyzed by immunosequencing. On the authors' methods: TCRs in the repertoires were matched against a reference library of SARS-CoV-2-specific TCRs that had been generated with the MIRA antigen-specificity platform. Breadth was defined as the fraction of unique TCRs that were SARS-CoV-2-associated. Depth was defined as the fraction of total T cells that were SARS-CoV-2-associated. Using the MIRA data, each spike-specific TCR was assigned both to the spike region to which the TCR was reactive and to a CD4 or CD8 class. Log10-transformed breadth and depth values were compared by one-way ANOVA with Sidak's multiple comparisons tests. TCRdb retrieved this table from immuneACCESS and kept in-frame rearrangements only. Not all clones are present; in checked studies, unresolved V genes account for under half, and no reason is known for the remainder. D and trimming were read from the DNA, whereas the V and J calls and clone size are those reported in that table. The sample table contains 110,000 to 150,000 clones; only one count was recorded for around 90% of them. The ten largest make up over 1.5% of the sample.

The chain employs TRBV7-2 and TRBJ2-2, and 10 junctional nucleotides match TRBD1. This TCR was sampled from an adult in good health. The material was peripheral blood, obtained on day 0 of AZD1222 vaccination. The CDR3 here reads CATRDRGPGELFF. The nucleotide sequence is TGTGCCACCCGGGACAGGGGACCCGGGGAGCTGTTTTTT. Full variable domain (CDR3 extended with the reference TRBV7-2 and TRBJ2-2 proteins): GAGVSQSPSNKVTEKGKDVELRCDPISGHTALYWYRQSLGQGLEFLIYFQGNSAPDKSGLPSDRFSAERTGGSVSTLTIQRTQQEDSAVYLCATRDRGPGELFFGEGSRLTVL.